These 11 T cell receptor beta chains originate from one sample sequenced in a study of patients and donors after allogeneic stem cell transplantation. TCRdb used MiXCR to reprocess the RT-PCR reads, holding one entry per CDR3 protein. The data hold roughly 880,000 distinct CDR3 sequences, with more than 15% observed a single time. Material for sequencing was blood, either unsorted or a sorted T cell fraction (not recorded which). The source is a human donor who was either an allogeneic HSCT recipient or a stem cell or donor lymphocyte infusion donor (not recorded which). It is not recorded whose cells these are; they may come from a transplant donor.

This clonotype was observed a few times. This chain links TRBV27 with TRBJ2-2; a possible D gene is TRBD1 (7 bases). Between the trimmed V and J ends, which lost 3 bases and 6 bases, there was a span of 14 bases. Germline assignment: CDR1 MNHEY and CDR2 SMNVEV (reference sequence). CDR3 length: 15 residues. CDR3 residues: CASSFWQGGSGELFF. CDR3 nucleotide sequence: TGTGCCAGCAGTTTCTGGCAGGGGGGTTCCGGGGAGCTGTTTTTT.

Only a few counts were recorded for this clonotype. The CDR3 DNA reads TGTGCCAGCAGTACAACAGCACCGATCTCCTACGAGCAGTACTTC. The encoded protein is CASSTTAPISYEQYF. The chain employs TRBV6-2 or TRBV6-3 and TRBJ2-7; no clear D gene. Trimming removed 5 bases from V and 0 bases from J, with 14 bases in between. This CDR3 is built from 15 residues. Germline V gene sequence: CDR1 MNHEY, CDR2 SVGEGT.

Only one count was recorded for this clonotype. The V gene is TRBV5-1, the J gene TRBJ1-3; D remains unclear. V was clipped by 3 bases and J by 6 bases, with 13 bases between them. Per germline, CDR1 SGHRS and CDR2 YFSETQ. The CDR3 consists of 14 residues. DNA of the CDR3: TGCGCCAGCAGCTACGGGGAGAACGAAAACACCATATATTTT. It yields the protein CASSYGENENTIYF.

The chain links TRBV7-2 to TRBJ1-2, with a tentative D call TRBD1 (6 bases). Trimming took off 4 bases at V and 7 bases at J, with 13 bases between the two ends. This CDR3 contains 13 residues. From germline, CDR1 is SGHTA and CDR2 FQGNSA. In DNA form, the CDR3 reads TGTGCCAGCAGCTACAGGGCGTTTGGTGGCTACACCTTC. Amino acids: CASSYRAFGGYTF.

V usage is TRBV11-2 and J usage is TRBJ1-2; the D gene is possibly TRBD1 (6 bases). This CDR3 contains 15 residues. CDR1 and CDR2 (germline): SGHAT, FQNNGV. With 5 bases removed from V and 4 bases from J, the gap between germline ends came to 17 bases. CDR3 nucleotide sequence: TGTGCCAGCAGCCCCGTTGACAGGCCAGTCTATGGCTACACCTTC. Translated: CASSPVDRPVYGYTF.

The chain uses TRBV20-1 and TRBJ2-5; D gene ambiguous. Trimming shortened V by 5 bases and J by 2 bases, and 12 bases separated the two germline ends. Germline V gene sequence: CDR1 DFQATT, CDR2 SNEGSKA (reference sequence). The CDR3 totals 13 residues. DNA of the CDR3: TGCAGTGCTCCCCGCGACTTTCAAGAGACCCAGTACTTC. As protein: CSAPRDFQETQYF.

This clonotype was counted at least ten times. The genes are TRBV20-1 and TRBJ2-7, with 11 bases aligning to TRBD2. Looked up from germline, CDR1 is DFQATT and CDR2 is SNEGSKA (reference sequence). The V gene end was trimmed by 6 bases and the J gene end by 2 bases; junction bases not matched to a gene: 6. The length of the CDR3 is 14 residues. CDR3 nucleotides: TGCAGTGCGGAGGGGACTAGCGGAACCTACGAGCAGTACTTC. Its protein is CSAEGTSGTYEQYF.

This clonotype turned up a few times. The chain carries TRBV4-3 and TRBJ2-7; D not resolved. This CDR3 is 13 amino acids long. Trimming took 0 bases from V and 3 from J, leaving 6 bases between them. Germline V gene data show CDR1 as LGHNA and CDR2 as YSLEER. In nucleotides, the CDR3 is TGCGCCAGCAGCCAAGAGCAGCTCTACGAGCAGTACTTC. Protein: CASSQEQLYEQYF.

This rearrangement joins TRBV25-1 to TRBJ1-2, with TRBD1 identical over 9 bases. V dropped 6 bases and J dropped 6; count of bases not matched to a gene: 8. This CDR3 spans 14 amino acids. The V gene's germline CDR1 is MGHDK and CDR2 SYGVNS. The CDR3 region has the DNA TGTGCCAGCAGCCCCACCACAGGGGGCCATGGCTACACCTTC. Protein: CASSPTTGGHGYTF.

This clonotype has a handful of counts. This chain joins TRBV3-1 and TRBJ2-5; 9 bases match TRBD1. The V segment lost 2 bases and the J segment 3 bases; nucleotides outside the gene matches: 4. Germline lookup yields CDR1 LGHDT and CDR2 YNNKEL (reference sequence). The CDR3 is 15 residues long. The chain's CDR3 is CASSQTTGGKETQYF. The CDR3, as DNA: TGTGCCAGCAGCCAAACCACAGGGGGCAAAGAGACCCAGTACTTC.

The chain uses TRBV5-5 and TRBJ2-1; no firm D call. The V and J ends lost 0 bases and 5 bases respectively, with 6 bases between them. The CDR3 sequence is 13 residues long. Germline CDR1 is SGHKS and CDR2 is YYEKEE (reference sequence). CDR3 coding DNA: TGTGCCAGCAGCTTGGTTTTCAACAATGAGCAGTTCTTC. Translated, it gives CASSLVFNNEQFF.